This T cell receptor (beta chain) was captured in a study of blood T cells in healthy people across ages. The CDR3 is made up of 18 amino acids. The germline gives CDR1 SEHNR, CDR2 FQNEAQ (reference sequence). This clonotype showed up just a few times. Isolated PBMCs totaled at least 6 million in each sample. Per sample, at least 5 micrograms of total RNA were extracted. Sample-barcoded 5' priming and a J-beta primer mix drove a second PCR of about 7 to 11 cycles. TCRdb used MiXCR to reprocess the 5' RACE reads, holding one entry per CDR3 protein. Here the sample spans approximately 760,000 distinct CDR3 sequences, roughly 25% being singletons. The data also belong to a second study, concerning T cells of mothers and their children. That source notes: Among related mother-child pairs, overlap was slightly higher than in unrelated pairs, though not significantly.

The V and J genes are TRBV7-9 and TRBJ2-5; D is undetermined. The last part of the DNA fits TRBJ2-7 better; the J call may be wrong. Sequenced material: blood. The receptor was isolated from a boy younger than 18 in good health. CDR3 region: CASTSEAVTIPFSYEQYF. DNA for the CDR3: TGTGCCAGCACCTCAGAAGCAGTTACCATCCCCTTTTCCTACGAGCAGTACTTC.